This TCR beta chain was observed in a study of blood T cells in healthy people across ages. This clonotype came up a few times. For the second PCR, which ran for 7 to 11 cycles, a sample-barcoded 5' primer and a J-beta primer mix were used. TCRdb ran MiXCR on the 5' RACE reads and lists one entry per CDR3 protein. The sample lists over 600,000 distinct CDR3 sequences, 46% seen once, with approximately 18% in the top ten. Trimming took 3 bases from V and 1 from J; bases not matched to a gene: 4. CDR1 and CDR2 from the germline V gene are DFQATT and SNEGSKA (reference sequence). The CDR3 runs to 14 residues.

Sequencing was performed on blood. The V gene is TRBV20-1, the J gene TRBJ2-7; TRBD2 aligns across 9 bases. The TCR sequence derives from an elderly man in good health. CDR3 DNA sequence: TGCAGTGCTAGCTCGGGACTAGCTTCCTACGAGCAGTACTTC. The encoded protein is CSASSGLASYEQYF.